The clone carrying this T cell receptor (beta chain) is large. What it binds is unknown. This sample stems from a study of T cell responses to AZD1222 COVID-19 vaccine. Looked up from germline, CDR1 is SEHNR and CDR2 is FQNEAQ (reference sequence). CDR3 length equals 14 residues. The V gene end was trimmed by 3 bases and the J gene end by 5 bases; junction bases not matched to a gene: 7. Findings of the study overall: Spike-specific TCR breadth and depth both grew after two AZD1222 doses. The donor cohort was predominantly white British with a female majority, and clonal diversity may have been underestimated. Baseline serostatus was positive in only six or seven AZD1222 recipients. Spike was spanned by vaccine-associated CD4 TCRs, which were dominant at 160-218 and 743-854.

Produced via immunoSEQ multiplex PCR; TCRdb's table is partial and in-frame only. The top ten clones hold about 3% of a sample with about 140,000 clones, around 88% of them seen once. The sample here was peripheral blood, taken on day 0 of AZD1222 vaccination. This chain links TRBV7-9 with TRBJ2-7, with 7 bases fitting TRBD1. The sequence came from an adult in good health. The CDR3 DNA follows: TGTGCCAGCAGCTTGCTAACAGGGGCGGACGAGCAGTACTTC. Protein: CASSLLTGADEQYF.